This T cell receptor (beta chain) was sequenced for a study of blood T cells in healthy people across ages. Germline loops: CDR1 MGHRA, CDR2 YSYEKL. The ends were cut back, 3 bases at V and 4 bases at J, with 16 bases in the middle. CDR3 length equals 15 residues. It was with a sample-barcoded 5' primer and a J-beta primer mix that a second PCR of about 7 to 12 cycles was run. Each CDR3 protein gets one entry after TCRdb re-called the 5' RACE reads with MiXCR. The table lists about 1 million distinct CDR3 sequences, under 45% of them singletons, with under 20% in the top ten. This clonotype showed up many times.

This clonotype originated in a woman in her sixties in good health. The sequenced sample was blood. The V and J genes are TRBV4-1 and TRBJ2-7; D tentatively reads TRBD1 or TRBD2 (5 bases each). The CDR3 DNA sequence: TGCGCCAGCAGCCAGGGACCGGGTCCCTCGTACGAGCAGTACTTC. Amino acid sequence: CASSQGPGPSYEQYF.